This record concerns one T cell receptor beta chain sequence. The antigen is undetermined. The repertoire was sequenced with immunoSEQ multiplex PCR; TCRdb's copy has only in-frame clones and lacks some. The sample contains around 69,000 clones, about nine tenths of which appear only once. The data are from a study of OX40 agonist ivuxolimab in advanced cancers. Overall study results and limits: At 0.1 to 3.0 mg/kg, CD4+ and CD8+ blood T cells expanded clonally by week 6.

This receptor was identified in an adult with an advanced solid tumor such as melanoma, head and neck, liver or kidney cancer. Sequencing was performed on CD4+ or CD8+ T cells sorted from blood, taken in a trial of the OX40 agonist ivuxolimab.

CDR3 nucleotides: TGTGCCAGCAGCTTAGGGACTAGCGACCACGAGCAGTACTTC. It is translated as CASSLGTSDHEQYF. This chain links TRBV7-6 with TRBJ2-7; 9 nucleotides match TRBD2. Germline-derived CDR1 and CDR2 are SGHVS and FNYEAQ. The CDR3 is 14 amino acids. The J segment lost 5 bases and the V segment lost 1 base, leaving 3 bases of the junction unmatched.